One sample yielded the 29 T cell receptor beta chains listed below, sequenced in a study of T-cell reconstitution after alpha-beta-depleted transplantation in children. The authors prepared the TCRbeta library with unique molecular identifiers. TCRdb independently ran MiXCR on the PCR reads; one entry per CDR3 protein. In the table there are approximately 200,000 distinct CDR3 sequences, roughly 15% of which are singletons. The source material was PBMCs from the stem cell graft donor, sampled from the stem cell graft. These receptors came from a human donor who donated a stem cell graft to a child with acute lymphoblastic leukemia.

This clonotype was seen a single time. A much larger clone lies one base from this, so it may be a read error. The V and J genes are TRBV27 and TRBJ1-5; D remains ambiguous. Germline V CDR1 and CDR2: MNHEY, SMNVEV (reference sequence). The CDR3 length is 13 residues. The CDR3 protein is CASSFEFGQTQHF. The DNA for the CDR3 is TGTGCCAGCAGTTTTGAGTTCGGTCAGACCCAGCATTTT.

The rearrangement links TRBV20-1 to TRBJ2-7; 9 nucleotides agree with TRBD2. This CDR3 has 14 residues. CDR1 DFQATT and CDR2 SNEGSKA come from the germline V gene (reference sequence). The V segment lost 0 bases and the J segment 4 bases; nucleotides outside the gene matches: 4. CDR3 nucleotides: TGCAGTGCTAGAGACGGCGGGAGGGGTTACGAGCAGTACTTC. It is translated as CSARDGGRGYEQYF.

There are many counts of this clonotype. The chain recombines TRBV19 with TRBJ2-3; weak D call: TRBD2 (6 bases). The V end was cut by 6 bases, the J end by 2 bases, with 15 bases between. Germline CDR1 LNHDA, CDR2 SQIVND (reference sequence). The CDR3 loop spans 15 amino acids. The CDR3 is CASRRGLTSTDTQYF. The CDR3 DNA sequence: TGTGCCAGTAGGCGGGGACTCACATCCACAGATACGCAGTATTTT.

This clonotype occurred many times. The chain joins TRBV5-1 to TRBJ1-5, with TRBD1 as a possible D gene (5 bases). Between the trimmed V and J ends, which lost 7 bases and 0 bases, there was a span of 14 bases. This CDR3 spans 15 amino acids. Germline V gives CDR1 SGHRS, CDR2 YFSETQ. CDR3 residues: CASRRGIDSNQPQHF. The CDR3 DNA sequence: TGCGCCAGCCGTCGGGGGATTGATAGCAATCAGCCCCAGCATTTT.

In this sample, this clonotype turned up many times. The chain recombines TRBV7-2 with TRBJ1-1, with TRBD1 matching over 7 bases. Trimming at V came to 5 bases and at J to 1 base, leaving 7 bases not matched to a gene. The CDR3 is made up of 15 amino acids. Germline CDR1 is SGHTA and CDR2 is FQGNSA. The DNA of the CDR3 is TGTGCCAGCAGCCCCCGGGACAGACCGAACACTGAAGCTTTCTTT. Its translation: CASSPRDRPNTEAFF.

This clonotype has only a few counts. The chain joins TRBV7-2 to TRBJ2-1; TRBD1 agrees at 10 bases. Germline loops: CDR1 SGHTA, CDR2 FQGNSA. J lost 9 bases, V lost 0 bases, and 14 bases had no gene match. The CDR3 totals 18 residues. The CDR3 sequence is CASSLAADRGRVGSEQFF. The CDR3 DNA is TGTGCCAGCAGCTTAGCGGCCGACAGGGGGCGAGTCGGGAGTGAGCAGTTCTTC.

This clonotype occurred many times. J is TRBJ2-1 and V is TRBV5-1, with TRBD2 identical over 14 bases. Germline CDR1 and CDR2: SGHRS and YFSETQ. The CDR3 is made up of 16 amino acids. V shed 1 base and J 7 bases; nucleotides not matched to a gene: 4. The CDR3 coding sequence is TGCGCCAGCAGCTTGAGTCGGACTAGCGGGAGGAATGAGCAGTTCTTC. The encoded protein is CASSLSRTSGRNEQFF.

This clonotype was found many times. The J gene is TRBJ2-2, the V gene TRBV27; D is possibly TRBD2 (5 bases). V gave up 2 bases and J gave up 7 bases, with 11 bases separating them. Germline lookup yields CDR1 MNHEY and CDR2 SMNVEV (reference sequence). The length of the CDR3 is 14 residues. CDR3 DNA sequence: TGTGCCAGCAGTTTAGGGAGTTTCAGCGGGGAGCTGTTTTTT. It translates to CASSLGSFSGELFF.

With regard to this clonotype: Since a much larger clone is just one base distant, this may be a read error. The chain links TRBV5-4 to TRBJ2-3; 9 bases agree with TRBD2. The CDR3 has 16 residues. CDR1 is SGHNT and CDR2 is YYREEE in the germline V gene (reference sequence). CDR3: CASGLDLAGSTDTQYF. CDR3 DNA sequence: TGTGCCAGCGGCTTGGATCTAGCGGGAAGCACAGATACGCAGTATTTT. The variable domain in full, completed from reference TRBV5-4 and TRBJ2-3, reads ETGVTQSPTHLIKTRGQQVTLRCSSQSGHNTVSWYQQALGQGPQFIFQYYREEENGRGNFPPRFSGLQFPNYSSELNVNALELDDSALYLCASGLDLAGSTDTQYFGPGTRLTVL.

This clonotype was found many times. V is TRBV20-1 and J is TRBJ2-1, with D possibly matching TRBD2 (6 bases). Trimming shortened V by 2 bases and J by 3 bases, and 23 bases separated the two germline ends. The CDR3 runs to 18 residues. CDR1 is DFQATT and CDR2 is SNEGSKA in the germline V gene (reference sequence). The CDR3 DNA reads TGCAGTGCTAGACGGGGGTATGGGGCGCGGAGGGGCTACAATGAGCAGTTCTTC. Residues: CSARRGYGARRGYNEQFF.

This clonotype was detected many times. The rearrangement links TRBV5-1 to TRBJ2-5, with a weak D call TRBD1 (6 bases). The CDR3 has 15 residues. The V end was cut by 4 bases, the J end by 2 bases, with 15 bases between. Germline CDR1 SGHRS, CDR2 YFSETQ. The CDR3 region is CASSLMDSLQETQYF. The DNA of the CDR3 is TGCGCCAGCAGCCTGATGGACAGCCTTCAAGAGACCCAGTACTTC.

V and J are TRBV5-1 and TRBJ2-5; TRBD2 matches 10 bases. The CDR3 totals 15 residues. Losses at the gene ends were 5 bases for V and 5 bases for J; bases not matched to a gene: 9. The germline V gene encodes CDR1 SGHRS and CDR2 YFSETQ. CDR3 sequence: CASSPGTSDEETQYF. The CDR3 DNA reads as TGCGCCAGCAGTCCTGGGACTAGCGACGAGGAGACCCAGTACTTC.

This clonotype has a count of ten or more. The V gene is TRBV5-1, the J gene TRBJ2-1; D may be TRBD2 (6 bases). V was shortened by 0 bases and J by 4 bases, with 11 bases between the two germline ends. The CDR3 loop spans 15 amino acids. Germline loops: CDR1 SGHRS, CDR2 YFSETQ. CDR3 protein: CASSLELAGYNEQFF. As DNA, the CDR3 is TGCGCCAGCAGCTTGGAACTAGCAGGTTACAATGAGCAGTTCTTC.

This clonotype was recorded once. The chain employs TRBV12-3 or TRBV12-4 and TRBJ2-2; 7 nucleotides align to TRBD1. V was clipped by 11 bases and J by 4 bases; unmatched bases: 22. The CDR3 length is 18 residues. In DNA, the CDR3 is TGTGCCTTCAGTTTAATTTCCGTCAGGGACAGACTCACCGGGGAGCTGTTTTTT. Its protein is CAFSLISVRDRLTGELFF.

Concerning this clonotype: A much larger clone lies one base from this, so it may be a read error. V is TRBV7-8 and J is TRBJ2-1, with 12 positions matching TRBD2. CDR3 length: 16 residues. Germline lookup yields CDR1 SGHVS and CDR2 FQNEAQ. The V segment lost 5 bases and the J segment 6 bases; nucleotides outside the gene matches: 8. The CDR3 protein is CASSLNGLAGRNEQFF. The CDR3 DNA is TGTGCCAGCAGCCTAAACGGACTAGCGGGACGCAATGAGCAGTTCTTC.

The V and J genes are TRBV11-2 and TRBJ2-1, with 7 nucleotides matching TRBD2. Trimming removed 3 bases from V and 7 bases from J; junction bases left unmatched: 9. The CDR3 sequence is 15 residues long. CDR1 and CDR2 from the germline V gene are SGHAT and FQNNGV. CDR3 protein: CASSLTGRPTNEQFF. The CDR3 nucleotides read TGTGCCAGCAGCTTGACCGGGAGGCCCACAAATGAGCAGTTCTTC.

Turning to this clonotype: The CDR3 does not end in the conserved phenylalanine or tryptophan, so this is likely a read error. The chain joins TRBV20-1 to TRBJ2-5; D is ambiguous. The V gene lost 3 bases and the J gene lost 1 base, with 15 bases spanning the gap. The CDR3 spans 15 residues. The germline gives CDR1 DFQATT, CDR2 SNEGSKA (reference sequence). The CDR3 DNA is TGCAGTGCTAGGAGGTTTCGGCAACCCCAAGAGACCCAGTACTTG. Protein: CSARRFRQPQETQYL.

This clonotype was seen repeatedly, ten times or more. This chain links TRBV6-1 with TRBJ2-6, with D hard to call. V shed 9 bases and J shed 0 bases, with 6 bases lying between them. There are 13 residues in the CDR3. CDR1 MNHNS and CDR2 SASEGT come from the germline V gene. As DNA, the CDR3 is TGTGCCAGTTTCCCCTCTGGGGCCAACGTCCTGACTTTC. Protein: CASFPSGANVLTF.

J is TRBJ2-7 and V is TRBV20-1; 8 nucleotides agree with TRBD1. The junction had 11 bases not matched to a gene; V was cut back by 1 base and J by 6 bases. The CDR3 totals 15 residues. Germline assignment: CDR1 DFQATT and CDR2 SNEGSKA (reference sequence). The CDR3 nucleotides are TGCAGTGCTAGAGCCGTGGACAGGGACCTGGGCGAGCAGTACTTC. Residues: CSARAVDRDLGEQYF.

This clonotype has at least ten counts. The chain carries TRBV7-9 and TRBJ2-7; D not certain. The V gene's germline CDR1 is SEHNR and CDR2 FQNEAQ (reference sequence). This CDR3 is built from 12 residues. V was cut by 2 bases and J by 7 bases, with 9 bases left in between. CDR3 DNA sequence: TGTGCCAGCAGCTTATGGAGTGGGGAGCAGTACTTC. Amino acid sequence: CASSLWSGEQYF.

This chain uses TRBV20-1 with TRBJ2-7, with D uncertain. The V end was cut by 5 bases, the J end by 6 bases, with 17 bases between. CDR3 length: 13 amino acids. Germline CDR1 reads DFQATT; CDR2 reads SNEGSKA (reference sequence). DNA for the CDR3: TGCAGTGCTTGTCAAGCATCCCCCTTCGAGCAGTACTTC. It specifies CSACQASPFEQYF.

Note on this clonotype: A read error may explain this, as a much larger clone is one base away. This chain uses TRBV29-1 with TRBJ2-5; TRBD1 might be the D (5 bases). This CDR3 is 15 amino acids long. Germline CDR1 is SQVTM and CDR2 is ANQGSEA. With 3 bases removed from V and 3 bases from J, the gap between germline ends came to 17 bases. CDR3 sequence (DNA): TGCAGCGTTGAGGACCGCATGGGGCGGAAAGAGACCCAGTACTTC. As protein: CSVEDRMGRKETQYF.

This clonotype appeared many times. The rearrangement joins TRBV6-6 to TRBJ2-7; D tentatively fits TRBD1 or TRBD2 (5 bases each). This CDR3 region has 12 residues. Trimming stripped 4 bases from V and 6 bases from J, with 10 bases between. CDR1 and CDR2 from the germline V gene are MNHNY and SVGAGI (reference sequence). The CDR3 coding sequence is TGTGCCAGCAGTTGGGACGAGTCCGAGCAGTACTTC. It specifies CASSWDESEQYF.

This clonotype was seen ten or more times. The rearrangement joins TRBV21-1 to TRBJ2-1; the table assigns TRBD1, which was not confirmed against the DNA. TRBV21-1 is marked as a pseudogene. There are 13 residues in the CDR3. Here the CDR3 reads CASFGNLNNEQFF. CDR3 nucleotide sequence: TGTGCCAGCTTCGGGAACCTCAACAATGAGCAGTTCTTC.

The chain uses TRBV7-6 and TRBJ2-7; 8 bases line up with TRBD1. Trimming took 5 bases from V and 3 from J; bases not matched to a gene: 6. Germline V gene lookup returns CDR1 SGHVS and CDR2 FNYEAQ. The CDR3 is made up of 14 amino acids. The CDR3 DNA sequence: TGTGCCAGCAGCCCCCGACAGGGGCACTACGAGCAGTACTTC. Protein: CASSPRQGHYEQYF.

This clonotype was counted ten times or more. The CDR3 region has the DNA TGCAGCGTTGTAATGGGAAATCAGCCCCAGCATTTT. Its translation: CSVVMGNQPQHF. The chain uses TRBV29-1 and TRBJ1-5, with D unresolved. The length of the CDR3 is 12 residues. The germline gives CDR1 SQVTM, CDR2 ANQGSEA. Deletions cut 4 bases from V and 4 bases from J, with 8 bases between.

The gene calls are TRBV11-2 and TRBJ2-1, with TRBD2 identical over 7 bases. The ends lost 4 bases at V and 0 bases at J; junction bases unmatched: 9. Germline assignment: CDR1 SGHAT and CDR2 FQNNGV. CDR3 length: 17 amino acids. The CDR3, as DNA: TGTGCCAGCAGCTCCGGATGGGGAGGGAGCTCCTACAATGAGCAGTTCTTC. Its protein is CASSSGWGGSSYNEQFF. The variable domain in full, with the rest retrieved from reference TRBV11-2 and TRBJ2-1, is EAGVAQSPRYKIIEKRQSVAFWCNPISGHATLYWYQQILGQGPKLLIQFQNNGVVDDSQLPKDRFSAERLKGVDSTLKIQPAKLEDSAVYLCASSSGWGGSSYNEQFFGPGTRLTVL.

The chain carries TRBV12-3 or TRBV12-4 and TRBJ2-1; 8 bases align to TRBD2. Trimming cost V 1 base and J 7 bases; bases outside gene matches: 12. CDR3 length equals 17 residues. The CDR3 DNA sequence: TGTGCCAGCAGTTTAGAGGCTAGCGGGTCGGTAGGGAATGAGCAGTTCTTC. This translates into CASSLEASGSVGNEQFF.

This clonotype was picked up many times. The genes are TRBV12-3 or TRBV12-4 and TRBJ2-5; the D gene could be TRBD1 or TRBD2 (6 bases each). Trimming took off 3 bases at V and 5 bases at J, with 13 bases between the two ends. This CDR3 has 14 residues. CDR3 amino acids: CASSLGGSEETQYF. CDR3 DNA sequence: TGTGCCAGCAGTTTGGGGGGCTCAGAGGAGACCCAGTACTTC.